The 29 T cell receptor beta chains below were found in one sample sequenced in a study of T cell changes during pregnancy in multiple sclerosis. The method was immunoSEQ multiplex PCR; TCRdb's version includes in-frame clones alone and lacks a portion of them. The sample has tens of thousands of clones, 90% to 95% seen once. The material was peripheral blood, obtained in the third trimester of pregnancy. These TCRs come from a female donor with multiple sclerosis, enrolled in a pregnancy study.

The CDR3 loop reads CASSPAWASGGPTFF. CDR3 DNA sequence: TGTGCCAGCTCACCCGCCTGGGCTAGCGGGGGACCCACGTTCTTC. This chain uses TRBV18 with TRBJ2-1; 10 bases are shared with TRBD2. The CDR3 is 15 amino acids. Germline values: CDR1 KGHSH, CDR2 LQKENI. With 3 bases clipped from V and 15 bases from J, the junction kept 14 bases outside the gene matches.

The J gene is TRBJ2-3, the V gene TRBV5-1, with a possible D match to TRBD2 (6 bases). The CDR3 runs to 16 residues. The germline V and J ends were trimmed by 0 bases and 2 bases, with 13 bases remaining between them. Germline lookup yields CDR1 SGHRS and CDR2 YFSETQ. The CDR3, as DNA: TGCGCCAGCAGCTTGGCCGAGAGCGGGTACACAGATACGCAGTATTTT. This codes for CASSLAESGYTDTQYF.

The chain is built from TRBV28 and TRBJ2-5, with D possibly being TRBD2 (6 bases). CDR1 and CDR2 from the germline V gene are MDHEN and SYDVKM. V lost 3 bases and J lost 2, with 10 bases in between. The CDR3 totals 14 residues. Here the CDR3 reads CASSLAGGQETQYF. CDR3 nucleotides: TGTGCCAGCAGTTTGGCCGGGGGTCAAGAGACCCAGTACTTC.

V gene TRBV9 combines with J gene TRBJ2-1; 9 bases align to TRBD2. Germline lookup yields CDR1 SGDLS and CDR2 YYNGEE. The CDR3 has 15 residues. V trimming: 0 bases; J trimming: 7 bases; junction bases outside the gene matches: 5. The DNA of the CDR3 is TGTGCCAGCAGCGTAGGTAGCGGGAGTCATAATGAGCAGTTCTTC. The encoded protein is CASSVGSGSHNEQFF.

The rearrangement uses TRBV4-2 and TRBJ2-1; the match to TRBD2 covers 8 bases. The germline CDR1 and CDR2 sequences are LGHNA and YNFKEQ. Unmatched junction bases numbered 5, after V lost 0 bases and J lost 1 base. This CDR3 comprises 17 residues. The CDR3 sequence is CASSQDHRGRSYNEQFF. CDR3 nucleotides: TGTGCCAGCAGCCAAGATCATCGCGGGAGGTCCTACAATGAGCAGTTCTTC.

This chain uses TRBV6-5 with TRBJ1-1; D ambiguous. CDR1 and CDR2 (germline): MNHEY, SVGAGI. V lost 1 base and J 0 bases, leaving 6 bases between the germline ends. The CDR3 spans 14 residues. The CDR3 DNA reads as TGTGCCAGCAGTTACTTGGGAGTGAACACTGAAGCTTTCTTT. It is translated as CASSYLGVNTEAFF.

The chain combines TRBV5-1 with TRBJ2-3, with no clear D. This CDR3 spans 13 amino acids. Trimming left V 0 bases short and J 4 bases short, with 6 bases between. Germline V lookup: CDR1 SGHRS, CDR2 YFSETQ. The CDR3 protein is CASSLAPADTQYF. The CDR3 bases are TGCGCCAGCAGCTTGGCCCCGGCAGATACGCAGTATTTT. Combining the CDR3 with reference TRBV5-1 and TRBJ2-3 gives the whole variable domain KAGVTQTPRYLIKTRGQQVTLSCSPISGHRSVSWYQQTPGQGLQFLFEYFSETQRNKGNFPGRFSGRQFSNSRSEMNVSTLELGDSALYLCASSLAPADTQYFGPGTRLTVL.

This clone was seen a single time. This chain joins TRBV7-3 and TRBJ2-3; 9 positions agree with TRBD2. The germline V gene encodes CDR1 SGHTA and CDR2 FQGTGA. The CDR3 runs to 12 residues. The junction had 4 bases not matched to a gene; V was cut back by 2 bases and J by 13 bases. The CDR3 spells CASSLESGRKYF. DNA for the CDR3: TGTGCCAGCAGCTTAGAGAGCGGGAGGAAGTATTTT.

This chain links TRBV5-6 with TRBJ2-5; a possible D gene is TRBD1 (6 bases). The CDR3 extends over 14 amino acids. The germline V gene encodes CDR1 SGHDT and CDR2 YYEEEE. Trimming pared 2 bases from V and 2 bases from J, leaving 10 bases between. The CDR3, as DNA: TGTGCCAGCAGCTTAGTGACAGGACAAGAGACCCAGTACTTC. Its translation is CASSLVTGQETQYF.

The chain carries TRBV4-3 and TRBJ1-5; 7 positions agree with TRBD1. The CDR3 is 15 amino acids. With V trimmed by 0 bases and J by 6 bases, 5 bases remained unmatched. Germline assignment: CDR1 LGHNA and CDR2 YSLEER. This chain's CDR3 is CASSQENRGGQPQHF. The DNA of the CDR3 is TGCGCCAGCAGCCAAGAGAACAGGGGAGGTCAGCCCCAGCATTTT.

J is TRBJ1-4 and V is TRBV4-1, with 7 bases aligning to TRBD1. The germline V gene encodes CDR1 MGHRA and CDR2 YSYEKL. CDR3 length: 16 amino acids. With V trimmed by 2 bases and J by 4 bases, 7 bases remained unmatched. CDR3 coding DNA: TGCGCCAGCAGCCAATCCGGGACAGCCAATAATGAAAAACTGTTTTTT. It specifies CASSQSGTANNEKLFF.

The rearrangement joins TRBV19 to TRBJ1-4, with D perhaps matching TRBD1 (5 bases). The CDR3 totals 15 residues. Trimming shortened V by 3 bases and J by 7 bases, and 15 bases separated the two germline ends. Germline V gives CDR1 LNHDA, CDR2 SQIVND (reference sequence). CDR3 sequence (DNA): TGTGCCAGTAGTATCTCTATCGGGGGGGGTGAAAAACTGTTTTTT. It translates to CASSISIGGGEKLFF.

This clone was seen a single time. The chain is built from TRBV6-1 and TRBJ2-5; 8 positions match TRBD1. The J segment lost 5 bases and the V segment lost 6 bases, leaving 8 bases of the junction unmatched. The CDR3 totals 14 residues. CDR1 MNHNS and CDR2 SASEGT come from the germline V gene. CDR3 nucleotide sequence: TGTGCCAGCAGCCGACAGGGGTCTTGGGAGACCCAGTACTTC. Translating it yields CASSRQGSWETQYF.

This chain uses TRBV28 with TRBJ1-3; 9 nucleotides match TRBD1. Germline V gene sequence: CDR1 MDHEN, CDR2 SYDVKM. V shed 8 bases, J shed 0 bases, and the junction held 5 bases outside the gene matches. The CDR3 runs to 15 residues. In DNA form, the CDR3 reads TGTGCCAGCGGGGGGACAGGGCGCTCTGGAAACACCATATATTTT. This translates into CASGGTGRSGNTIYF. Supplemented by reference TRBV28 and TRBJ1-3, the full variable domain reads DVKVTQSSRYLVKRTGEKVFLECVQDMDHENMFWYRQDPGLGLRLIYFSYDVKMKEKGDIPEGYSVSREKKERFSLILESASTNQTSMYLCASGGTGRSGNTIYFGEGSWLTVV.

This clone was observed once. The chain has TRBV19 and TRBJ2-2; tentative D call: TRBD2 (6 bases). The CDR3 loop spans 14 amino acids. The V end lost 4 bases, the J end lost 4 bases, and 10 bases lay between the germline ends. Germline V lookup: CDR1 LNHDA, CDR2 SQIVND (reference sequence). The CDR3 is CASSTYSGTGELFF. CDR3 in DNA: TGTGCCAGTAGTACTTATAGCGGCACCGGGGAGCTGTTTTTT.

The chain combines TRBV4-1 with TRBJ2-7; 7 nucleotides agree with TRBD1. This CDR3 has 16 residues. The V segment lost 4 bases and the J segment 0 bases; nucleotides outside the gene matches: 9. Germline-derived CDR1 and CDR2 are MGHRA and YSYEKL. CDR3 bases: TGCGCCAGCAGCCGAACCGCCGGGACAGCCTCCTACGAGCAGTACTTC. It is translated as CASSRTAGTASYEQYF.

The rearrangement joins TRBV19 to TRBJ2-3; the D gene is possibly TRBD2 (6 bases). The CDR3 length is 13 residues. CDR1 LNHDA and CDR2 SQIVND come from the germline V gene (reference sequence). Between the trimmed V and J ends, which lost 4 bases and 6 bases, there was a span of 11 bases. The CDR3 sequence: CASSKNRGDTQYF. The CDR3 DNA reads TGTGCCAGTAGTAAAAACCGGGGGGATACGCAGTATTTT. The full variable domain, rest sourced from reference TRBV19 and TRBJ2-3, is DGGITQSPKYLFRKEGQNVTLSCEQNLNHDAMYWYRQDPGQGLRLIYYSQIVNDFQKGDIAEGYSVSREKKESFPLTVTSAQKNPTAFYLCASSKNRGDTQYFGPGTRLTVL.

The chain employs TRBV25-1 and TRBJ1-3, with D unclear. V was trimmed by 8 bases and J by 0 bases, leaving 11 bases between them. The CDR3 totals 14 residues. From germline, CDR1 is MGHDK and CDR2 SYGVNS. The CDR3 nucleotides are TGTGCCAGCTCCCCCGGGTCCTCTGGAAACACCATATATTTT. It is translated as CASSPGSSGNTIYF.

The V call is TRBV6-6, the J call TRBJ2-7; tentatively, D is TRBD1 (5 bases). CDR1 is MNHNY and CDR2 is SVGAGI in the germline V gene (reference sequence). This CDR3 is built from 14 residues. Trimming pared 7 bases from V and 0 bases from J, leaving 13 bases between. The CDR3 loop reads CASTQRQSSYEQYF. CDR3 bases: TGTGCCAGCACACAAAGACAGAGCTCCTACGAGCAGTACTTC.

The chain joins TRBV5-1 to TRBJ2-5, with a possible D match to TRBD1 (6 bases). This CDR3 contains 14 residues. Germline-derived CDR1 and CDR2 are SGHRS and YFSETQ. The V and J ends lost 4 bases and 5 bases respectively, with 15 bases between them. CDR3 bases: TGCGCCAGCAGCCGATCGACAGGTATGGAGACCCAGTACTTC. It encodes CASSRSTGMETQYF.

The chain joins TRBV28 to TRBJ1-1; perhaps TRBD1 as D (5 bases). Germline lookup yields CDR1 MDHEN and CDR2 SYDVKM. The CDR3 is made up of 14 amino acids. V was trimmed by 8 bases and J by 0 bases, leaving 13 bases between them. The CDR3, as DNA: TGTGCCAGCGCCTTAGACAGCATGAACACTGAAGCTTTCTTT. Translation: CASALDSMNTEAFF.

The V and J genes are TRBV28 and TRBJ2-7; D ambiguous. The CDR3 spans 12 residues. The germline V gene encodes CDR1 MDHEN and CDR2 SYDVKM. The V end was cut by 5 bases, the J end by 5 bases, with 10 bases between. The CDR3 region is CASSATLDEQYF. The CDR3 bases are TGTGCCAGCAGTGCCACTTTGGACGAGCAGTACTTC. Based on the CDR3 plus reference TRBV28 and TRBJ2-7, the full variable domain is DVKVTQSSRYLVKRTGEKVFLECVQDMDHENMFWYRQDPGLGLRLIYFSYDVKMKEKGDIPEGYSVSREKKERFSLILESASTNQTSMYLCASSATLDEQYFGPGTRLTVT.

This clone has just a few counts. V and J are TRBV5-1 and TRBJ2-1; possibly TRBD2 for D (5 bases). Germline values: CDR1 SGHRS, CDR2 YFSETQ. The CDR3 covers 13 residues. Trimming took 2 bases from V and 9 from J, leaving 12 bases between them. This CDR3 reads CASSLRLATEQFF. Here the CDR3 DNA reads TGCGCCAGCAGCTTAAGGTTAGCGACTGAGCAGTTCTTC.

By frequency in the sample, this clone is medium-sized. V and J are TRBV6-4 and TRBJ2-2; D might be TRBD2 (5 bases). With 0 bases removed from V and 3 bases from J, the gap between germline ends came to 5 bases. The CDR3 has 14 residues. The V gene's germline CDR1 is MRHNA and CDR2 SNTAGT. The CDR3 DNA reads as TGTGCCAGCAGTGACTCACTAGACACCGGGGAGCTGTTTTTT. Translation gives CASSDSLDTGELFF.

As regards this clone: A junction boundary mismatches the germline segment, possibly from a read error. V and J are TRBV7-9 and TRBJ1-1; D is uncertain. The CDR3 has 12 residues. Germline V gene sequence: CDR1 SEHNR, CDR2 FQNEAQ (reference sequence). The CDR3 DNA sequence: TGTGCCGGCAGCCTTATGAACACTGAAGCTTTCTTT. This gives the protein CAGSLMNTEAFF.

J is TRBJ2-7 and V is TRBV30; TRBD1 agrees at 10 bases. Germline lookup yields CDR1 GTSNPN and CDR2 SVGIG (reference sequence). This CDR3 is 17 amino acids long. The V gene end was trimmed by 3 bases and the J gene end by 5 bases; junction bases not matched to a gene: 16. The CDR3 reads CAWSVLEWDRGFHEQYF. Written as DNA, the CDR3 is TGTGCCTGGAGCGTCCTGGAATGGGACAGGGGTTTCCACGAGCAGTACTTC. The whole variable domain, remainder taken from reference TRBV30 and TRBJ2-7, is SQTIHQWPATLVQPVGSPLSLECTVEGTSNPNLYWYRQAAGRGLQLLFYSVGIGQISSEVPQNLSASRPQDRQFILSSKKLLLSDSGFYLCAWSVLEWDRGFHEQYFGPGTRLTVT.

The V gene is TRBV5-1, the J gene TRBJ2-1, with unresolved D. In germline, CDR1 is SGHRS, CDR2 YFSETQ. The CDR3 covers 14 residues. Trimming left V 5 bases short and J 5 bases short, with 14 bases between. The CDR3 reads CASRREPPNNEQFF. DNA for the CDR3: TGCGCCAGCAGGAGAGAGCCCCCTAACAATGAGCAGTTCTTC.

The V and J genes are TRBV7-7 and TRBJ2-5, with D perhaps matching TRBD2 (6 bases). V was clipped by 3 bases and J by 2 bases, with 16 bases between them. Germline lookup yields CDR1 SSHAT and CDR2 FNYEAQ (reference sequence). This CDR3 has 16 residues. The CDR3 protein is CASSFVGLANQETQYF. The CDR3 nucleotides read TGTGCCAGCAGCTTCGTAGGTCTAGCGAATCAAGAGACCCAGTACTTC.

The J gene is TRBJ2-3, the V gene TRBV19; 8 bases map to TRBD2. The CDR3 is 19 amino acids. With 10 bases clipped from V and 6 bases from J, the junction kept 27 bases outside the gene matches. In germline, CDR1 is LNHDA, CDR2 SQIVND (reference sequence). The CDR3 loop is CATRMGASGSWAPSDTQYF. The CDR3 nucleotides are TGTGCCACTCGCATGGGGGCGAGCGGGAGCTGGGCGCCGTCGGATACGCAGTATTTT. Combining the CDR3 with reference TRBV19 and TRBJ2-3 gives the whole variable domain DGGITQSPKYLFRKEGQNVTLSCEQNLNHDAMYWYRQDPGQGLRLIYYSQIVNDFQKGDIAEGYSVSREKKESFPLTVTSAQKNPTAFYLCATRMGASGSWAPSDTQYFGPGTRLTVL.